A single sample gave rise to the 20 T cell receptor beta chains below, sequenced in a study of T cell changes during pregnancy in multiple sclerosis. Only in-frame clones appear in the TCRdb table, and some are missing; sequencing was by immunoSEQ multiplex PCR. The sample gives 85,000 to 130,000 clones, 90% to 95% of which show up once; 0.7% to 0.9% is in the top ten. The sequencing here drew on peripheral blood, taken before pregnancy. The receptor set was obtained from a female donor with multiple sclerosis, enrolled in a pregnancy study.

The chain combines TRBV18 with TRBJ2-3; 10 bases are shared with TRBD2. After removal of 4 bases from V and 5 bases from J, the junction contained 12 bases not matched to a gene. Germline CDR1 and CDR2: KGHSH and LQKENI. CDR3 size: 17 residues. The CDR3 protein is CASSLTKSGRALDTQYF. Written as DNA, the CDR3 is TGTGCCAGCTCACTCACAAAAAGCGGGAGGGCCTTAGATACGCAGTATTTT.

The genes are TRBV27 and TRBJ2-1, with 9 bases matching TRBD2. This CDR3 region has 15 residues. CDR1 is MNHEY, CDR2 SMNVEV, per germline (reference sequence). Trimming at V came to 5 bases and at J to 6 bases, leaving 8 bases not matched to a gene. The CDR3 is CASSPTSGRLNEQFF. Written as DNA, the CDR3 is TGTGCCAGCAGTCCAACTAGCGGGCGTCTCAATGAGCAGTTCTTC.

This clone has only a few counts. This rearrangement joins TRBV19 to TRBJ1-1, with D possibly matching TRBD1 (5 bases). The length of the CDR3 is 14 residues. Germline V gives CDR1 LNHDA, CDR2 SQIVND (reference sequence). The ends were cut back, 5 bases at V and 0 bases at J, with 10 bases in the middle. For the CDR3, the DNA is TGTGCCAGTAGTGCCCAGACAGTGAACACTGAAGCTTTCTTT. It codes for CASSAQTVNTEAFF.

The gene calls are TRBV9 and TRBJ2-1; the match to TRBD2 covers 8 bases. CDR1 is SGDLS and CDR2 is YYNGEE in the germline V gene. This CDR3 region has 15 residues. V lost 1 base and J lost 3; bases outside the gene matches: 3. The CDR3 coding sequence is TGTGCCAGCAGCGTATCAGCGGGAGACTACAATGAGCAGTTCTTC. Its protein is CASSVSAGDYNEQFF.

The rearrangement links TRBV2 to TRBJ2-7; TRBD1 agrees at 11 bases. After removal of 6 bases from V and 2 bases from J, the junction contained 3 bases not matched to a gene. The CDR3 extends over 14 amino acids. CDR1 SNHLY and CDR2 FYNNEI come from the germline V gene. This chain's CDR3 is CASRRTGGAYEQYF. The CDR3 region has the DNA TGTGCCAGCAGGAGGACAGGGGGCGCCTACGAGCAGTACTTC.

J is TRBJ2-7 and V is TRBV4-1; 7 positions agree with TRBD2. V dropped 1 base and J dropped 1; count of bases not matched to a gene: 4. The CDR3 is 15 amino acids. Germline loops: CDR1 MGHRA, CDR2 YSYEKL. For the CDR3, the DNA is TGCGCCAGCAGCCAAGGCGGGAGTGGGTCCTACGAGCAGTACTTC. Protein product: CASSQGGSGSYEQYF.

Points on this clone: Other nucleotide sequences in the sample specify the same CDR3. The chain has TRBV5-5 and TRBJ2-7, with 7 bases identical to TRBD2. CDR3 length: 14 residues. The V gene's germline CDR1 is SGHKS and CDR2 YYEKEE (reference sequence). The J segment lost 3 bases and the V segment lost 2 bases, leaving 5 bases of the junction unmatched. The CDR3 region is CASSFGASGYEQYF. The CDR3 nucleotides are TGTGCCAGCAGCTTCGGGGCTAGCGGCTACGAGCAGTACTTC. The full variable domain, its missing parts supplied by reference TRBV5-5 and TRBJ2-7, is DAGVTQSPTHLIKTRGQQVTLRCSPISGHKSVSWYQQVLGQGPQFIFQYYEKEERGRGNFPDRFSARQFPNYSSELNVNALLLGDSALYLCASSFGASGYEQYFGPGTRLTVT.

The chain employs TRBV19 and TRBJ2-1; D gene unclear. CDR1 is LNHDA and CDR2 is SQIVND in the germline V gene (reference sequence). CDR3 length: 16 amino acids. V lost 3 bases, J lost 7 bases, and 19 bases lay in between. CDR3 in DNA: TGTGCCAGTAGTATGGGCCCTTACCCCCCTCAGAATGAGCAGTTCTTC. As protein: CASSMGPYPPQNEQFF.

The chain recombines TRBV12-5 with TRBJ2-1, with TRBD1 matching 8 bases. There are 17 residues in the CDR3. Germline CDR1 and CDR2: LGHNT and FRNRAP. Trimming at V came to 6 bases and at J to 4 bases, leaving 14 bases not matched to a gene. CDR3 sequence (DNA): TGTGCTAGTGGGACGGCGGGACAGGAAAAAGGTTACAATGAGCAGTTCTTC. Translating it yields CASGTAGQEKGYNEQFF.

Only one count was recorded for this clone. This rearrangement joins TRBV7-2 to TRBJ1-5, with D possibly TRBD1 on 6 matching bases. This CDR3 comprises 15 residues. V lost 1 base, J lost 6 bases, and 13 bases lay in between. Germline lookup yields CDR1 SGHTA and CDR2 FQGNSA. CDR3 coding DNA: TGTGCCAGCAGCTTAGGAACTACAGGGTTTCAGCCCCAGCATTTT. This gives the protein CASSLGTTGFQPQHF.

The CDR3 DNA reads as TGTGCCAGCAGCCCTTTCGGCAGGTTTACTGAAGCTTTCTTT. Translating gives CASSPFGRFTEAFF. This sequence joins TRBV7-3 and TRBJ1-1, with D uncertain. Germline CDR1 SGHTA, CDR2 FQGTGA. This CDR3 region has 14 residues. V was trimmed by 5 bases and J by 5 bases, leaving 15 bases between them.

The gene calls are TRBV13 and TRBJ1-1; a weak D match, TRBD1 (5 bases). Per the germline V gene, CDR1 is PRHDT and CDR2 is FYEKMQ (reference sequence). V was clipped by 5 bases and J by 0 bases, with 10 bases between them. The CDR3 has 14 amino acids. DNA for the CDR3: TGTGCCAGCAGCGACCAGGGCATGAACACTGAAGCTTTCTTT. Residues: CASSDQGMNTEAFF.

This chain links TRBV4-1 with TRBJ1-2; TRBD1 is a possible D gene (5 bases). This CDR3 has 14 amino acids. Germline V CDR1 and CDR2: MGHRA, YSYEKL. The ends were cut back, 1 base at V and 8 bases at J, with 14 bases in the middle. The CDR3 sequence is CASSQVRLGEGYTF. The DNA of the CDR3 is TGCGCCAGCAGCCAAGTTCGGCTAGGGGAAGGCTACACCTTC.

In nucleotides, the CDR3 is TGTGCCAGCAGCCGACAGGGTGGCACTGAAGCTTTCTTT. Its protein is CASSRQGGTEAFF. The chain joins TRBV5-4 to TRBJ1-1; 7 nucleotides line up with TRBD1. The germline V gene has CDR1 SGHNT and CDR2 YYREEE (reference sequence). Germline trimming cut 4 bases from V and 4 bases from J; bases unmatched to any gene: 4. The CDR3 consists of 13 residues.

This clone was picked up one time. The rearrangement joins TRBV9 to TRBJ2-2; TRBD2 might be the D (6 bases). Trimming cost V 4 bases and J 4 bases, with 17 bases left between them. The CDR3 runs to 16 residues. CDR1 and CDR2 from the germline V gene are SGDLS and YYNGEE. The CDR3 here is CASSPRPGESTGELFF. DNA of the CDR3: TGTGCCAGCAGCCCCCGGCCGGGGGAAAGCACCGGGGAGCTGTTTTTT.

This clone has more than one count but fewer than ten. The chain is built from TRBV12-5 and TRBJ2-7; 14 nucleotides line up with TRBD2. J gave up 4 bases and V 6 bases, and 8 bases lay outside the gene matches. The CDR3 has 16 residues. The germline gives CDR1 LGHNT, CDR2 FRNRAP. The CDR3 bases are TGTGCTAGTGGCCGAGGACTAGCGGGAGGTGGGTACGAGCAGTACTTC. This translates into CASGRGLAGGGYEQYF.

The J gene is TRBJ1-1, the V gene TRBV18; 9 bases align to TRBD1. Losses at the gene ends were 4 bases for V and 3 bases for J; bases not matched to a gene: 6. Germline V gene sequence: CDR1 KGHSH, CDR2 LQKENI. CDR3 length equals 15 residues. The CDR3 sequence is CASSRRDRVDTEAFF. CDR3 in DNA: TGTGCCAGCTCACGCCGGGACAGGGTGGACACTGAAGCTTTCTTT.

CDR3 DNA sequence: TGTGCCAGCAAACGGACAGGCGGCGGCACAGATACGCAGTATTTT. It specifies CASKRTGGGTDTQYF. J is TRBJ2-3 and V is TRBV2, with 7 bases fitting TRBD1. Germline V gene sequence: CDR1 SNHLY, CDR2 FYNNEI. CDR3 length: 15 amino acids. V shed 7 bases, J shed 1 base, and the junction held 8 bases outside the gene matches.

The chain joins TRBV19 to TRBJ1-2, with a tentative D call TRBD1 (6 bases). V was clipped by 7 bases and J by 5 bases, with 20 bases between them. The germline V gene encodes CDR1 LNHDA and CDR2 SQIVND (reference sequence). The CDR3 is made up of 15 amino acids. The chain's CDR3 is CASKKDRRSPYGYTF. DNA for the CDR3: TGTGCCAGTAAAAAGGACAGAAGAAGCCCATATGGCTACACCTTC.

V gene TRBV11-1 combines with J gene TRBJ2-7; 13 bases are shared with TRBD2. The CDR3 spans 15 residues. The germline gives CDR1 SGHAT, CDR2 FQDESV (reference sequence). Trimming took 5 bases from V and 5 from J; bases not matched to a gene: 6. As DNA, the CDR3 is TGTGCCAGCAGCCAACTAGCGGGAGGGCCGGACGAGCAGTACTTC. Amino acid sequence: CASSQLAGGPDEQYF.